These 27 T cell receptor beta chains share one sample of origin, sequenced in a study of shared clonotypes between healthy human individuals. Naivety among CD8 cells was defined by CD45RO negativity and positive CCR7 selection, thereby excluding terminally differentiated effector memory CD45RA+ cells. Libraries were prepared by immunoSEQ multiplex PCR; TCRdb keeps only in-frame clonotypes and omits some of them. The table has some 740,000 clones, 80% to 95% seen once. The sequencing sample was made of naive CD8+ T cells sorted from blood. The receptor source for this set is a man aged 25-45 years in good health.

The chain joins TRBV5-6 to TRBJ1-5, with D possibly matching TRBD1 (5 bases). Germline CDR1 is SGHDT and CDR2 is YYEEEE. Trimming cost V 0 bases and J 6 bases, with 10 bases left between them. The CDR3 is made up of 14 amino acids. In DNA, the CDR3 is TGTGCCAGCAGCTTGGGGGCTACAGGTCAGCCCCAGCATTTT. Translated, it gives CASSLGATGQPQHF.

The chain couples TRBV7-9 to TRBJ1-4; 7 bases line up with TRBD1. From germline, CDR1 is SEHNR and CDR2 FQNEAQ (reference sequence). J gave up 8 bases and V 5 bases, and 5 bases lay outside the gene matches. The CDR3 has 13 residues. The CDR3 bases are TGTGCCAGCAGCGCCCGGACAGGAGAAAAACTGTTTTTT. It specifies CASSARTGEKLFF.

V is TRBV5-6 and J is TRBJ2-7, with 7 bases matching TRBD2. CDR1 is SGHDT and CDR2 is YYEEEE in the germline V gene. The CDR3 runs to 13 residues. V lost 3 bases to trimming and J lost 3 bases; unmatched junction nucleotides: 3. As DNA, the CDR3 is TGTGCCAGCAGCTGGGGGGGAGGCTACGAGCAGTACTTC. It codes for CASSWGGGYEQYF.

This chain uses TRBV6-6 with TRBJ2-1; D gene unclear. V lost 2 bases and J lost 10, with 6 bases in between. The CDR3 sequence is 11 residues long. Germline V gene data show CDR1 as MNHNY and CDR2 as SVGAGI (reference sequence). The DNA for the CDR3 is TGTGCCAGCAGTTACAGCAAGGAGCAGTTCTTC. Protein: CASSYSKEQFF.

This clone was seen only a few times. This chain links TRBV29-1 with TRBJ1-1; D uncertain. The germline gives CDR1 SQVTM, CDR2 ANQGSEA. V lost 7 bases and J lost 3, with 6 bases in between. The CDR3 is 10 residues long. The CDR3 DNA reads as TGCAGCGGGGAGGACACTGAAGCTTTCTTT. Protein: CSGEDTEAFF.

J is TRBJ2-3 and V is TRBV19; the D gene is possibly TRBD2 (6 bases). This CDR3 region has 16 residues. Germline CDR1 is LNHDA and CDR2 is SQIVND (reference sequence). Trimming removed 1 base at V and 6 bases at J, with 17 bases between. The CDR3 coding sequence is TGTGCCAGTAGTATAGTAAGCGGGCCTTCAACCGATACGCAGTATTTT. Translation gives CASSIVSGPSTDTQYF.

The chain couples TRBV5-8 to TRBJ2-1, with 11 bases fitting TRBD2. J was trimmed by 6 bases and V by 4 bases; bases with no gene match: 6. The length of the CDR3 is 15 residues. Germline CDR1 SGHTS, CDR2 YDEGEE. For the CDR3, the DNA is TGTGCCAGCAGCGCGGGACTAGCGGCTCCCAATGAGCAGTTCTTC. Amino acids: CASSAGLAAPNEQFF.

V and J are TRBV7-9 and TRBJ2-1; the match to TRBD1 covers 8 bases. The CDR3 is made up of 15 amino acids. V dropped 5 bases and J dropped 8; count of bases not matched to a gene: 11. Germline values: CDR1 SEHNR, CDR2 FQNEAQ (reference sequence). CDR3 in amino acids: CASSPPDRGADEQFF. The DNA of the CDR3 is TGTGCCAGCAGCCCGCCCGACAGGGGAGCCGATGAGCAGTTCTTC.

The chain recombines TRBV2 with TRBJ2-1, with D possibly called TRBD1 or TRBD2 (5 bases each). This CDR3 has 15 residues. In germline, CDR1 is SNHLY, CDR2 FYNNEI. V lost 2 bases, J lost 5 bases, and 13 bases lay in between. CDR3 coding DNA: TGTGCCAGCAGTGAATTGGGGGTGTCGGACAATGAGCAGTTCTTC. Protein: CASSELGVSDNEQFF.

V gene TRBV7-6 combines with J gene TRBJ2-5; possibly TRBD1 or TRBD2 for D (6 bases each). The CDR3 is 17 residues long. The germline V gene has CDR1 SGHVS and CDR2 FNYEAQ. Trimming removed 2 bases at V and 1 base at J, with 17 bases between. CDR3 DNA sequence: TGTGCCAGCAGCTTATCGATGGGCGGAGGGGGCCAAGAGACCCAGTACTTC. It encodes CASSLSMGGGGQETQYF.

The chain joins TRBV27 to TRBJ1-2, with a tentative D call TRBD1 (5 bases). This CDR3 is built from 12 residues. Germline lookup yields CDR1 MNHEY and CDR2 SMNVEV (reference sequence). V gave up 5 bases and J gave up 7 bases, with 11 bases separating them. The CDR3 nucleotides read TGTGCCAGCAGTGCCGGGGCGAGTGGCTACACCTTC. Translated: CASSAGASGYTF.

The chain uses TRBV9 and TRBJ2-2, with 10 bases aligning to TRBD1. Germline-derived CDR1 and CDR2 are SGDLS and YYNGEE. J gave up 4 bases and V 3 bases, and 9 bases lay outside the gene matches. The CDR3 has 17 residues. CDR3 DNA sequence: TGTGCCAGCAGCGCAACGCGACAGGGGGCGGGCACCGGGGAGCTGTTTTTT. This codes for CASSATRQGAGTGELFF.

Only one count was recorded for this clone. This chain connects TRBV27 to TRBJ1-1, with 8 nucleotides matching TRBD1. Germline V gene sequence: CDR1 MNHEY, CDR2 SMNVEV (reference sequence). The CDR3 length is 15 residues. The trim removed 5 bases at V and 1 base at J, leaving 6 bases unmatched. In DNA, the CDR3 is TGTGCCAGCAGTGAGAGACAGGGGCAGAACACTGAAGCTTTCTTT. This encodes CASSERQGQNTEAFF.

The CDR3 nucleotides read TGTGCCAGCAGCCGGACGGATTACTACAATGAGCAGTTCTTC. Translating gives CASSRTDYYNEQFF. The chain carries TRBV28 and TRBJ2-1; no definite D call. V lost 6 bases and J lost 3, with 12 bases in between. CDR3 length: 14 residues. Germline V gives CDR1 MDHEN, CDR2 SYDVKM. Using reference TRBV28 and TRBJ2-1 for the parts outside the CDR3, the full variable domain is DVKVTQSSRYLVKRTGEKVFLECVQDMDHENMFWYRQDPGLGLRLIYFSYDVKMKEKGDIPEGYSVSREKKERFSLILESASTNQTSMYLCASSRTDYYNEQFFGPGTRLTVL.

V and J are TRBV7-8 and TRBJ2-5, with D perhaps TRBD2 (5 bases). CDR1 SGHVS and CDR2 FQNEAQ come from the germline V gene. This CDR3 contains 16 residues. V was clipped by 5 bases and J by 2 bases, with 18 bases between them. The CDR3 here is CASSRPRELAQETQYF. The CDR3 coding sequence is TGTGCCAGCAGCCGCCCGAGGGAGTTGGCACAAGAGACCCAGTACTTC.

This rearrangement joins TRBV30 to TRBJ1-4; TRBD1 is a possible D gene (5 bases). Germline values: CDR1 GTSNPN, CDR2 SVGIG (reference sequence). The CDR3 is 17 amino acids. Trimming removed 2 bases from V and 13 bases from J, with 29 bases in between. CDR3 region: CAWSSTGTSLSGVRLFF. The CDR3 nucleotides read TGTGCCTGGAGTTCAACCGGGACTTCGCTATCCGGAGTAAGACTGTTTTTT.

The CDR3 loop is CAWSSWANSGANVLTF. The CDR3 DNA reads TGTGCCTGGAGCAGCTGGGCAAACTCTGGGGCCAACGTCCTGACTTTC. V is TRBV30 and J is TRBJ2-6; D gene unclear. The V gene's germline CDR1 is GTSNPN and CDR2 SVGIG (reference sequence). CDR3 size: 16 residues. Trimming took 3 bases from V and 0 from J, leaving 12 bases between them.

This chain joins TRBV19 and TRBJ2-7, with 9 bases lining up with TRBD2. After removal of 4 bases from V and 6 bases from J, the junction contained 7 bases not matched to a gene. Germline lookup yields CDR1 LNHDA and CDR2 SQIVND (reference sequence). The CDR3 runs 14 residues. The CDR3 sequence is CASSTREREVEQYF. The CDR3 coding sequence is TGTGCCAGTAGTACTAGGGAGCGGGAGGTCGAGCAGTACTTC.

This clone was detected a few times. This chain connects TRBV9 to TRBJ2-2; D is ambiguous. Trimming took 2 bases from V and 4 from J, leaving 0 bases between them. Germline CDR1 and CDR2: SGDLS and YYNGEE. The CDR3 runs 11 residues. This CDR3 reads CASSVTGELFF. CDR3 DNA: TGTGCCAGCAGCGTCACCGGGGAGCTGTTTTTT.

V and J are TRBV19 and TRBJ2-7; no definite D call. This CDR3 is built from 17 residues. The germline gives CDR1 LNHDA, CDR2 SQIVND (reference sequence). Trimming stripped 1 base from V and 3 bases from J, with 19 bases between. The CDR3 coding sequence is TGTGCCAGTAGTATAGCCTCGACCCCGATGTGGGTCTACGAGCAGTACTTC. Translation: CASSIASTPMWVYEQYF.

This clone has only one observation. The chain couples TRBV5-4 to TRBJ2-5; 10 nucleotides line up with TRBD2. The CDR3 spans 16 residues. The V segment lost 4 bases and the J segment 2 bases; nucleotides outside the gene matches: 8. The germline V gene has CDR1 SGHNT and CDR2 YYREEE (reference sequence). CDR3 sequence reads: CASSPPSGRGQETQYF. The CDR3 DNA sequence: TGTGCCAGCAGCCCTCCCAGCGGGAGGGGGCAAGAGACCCAGTACTTC.

This chain joins TRBV19 and TRBJ1-5, with D unresolved. The CDR3 extends over 17 amino acids. CDR1 LNHDA and CDR2 SQIVND come from the germline V gene (reference sequence). Trimming removed 3 bases at V and 3 bases at J, with 18 bases between. CDR3: CASSMNGGFGFNQPQHF. Here the CDR3 DNA reads TGTGCCAGTAGTATGAATGGAGGGTTCGGCTTCAATCAGCCCCAGCATTTT.

This chain links TRBV18 with TRBJ2-1; D is undetermined. Germline-derived CDR1 and CDR2 are KGHSH and LQKENI. The CDR3 is 15 amino acids. Trimming removed 8 bases from V and 0 bases from J, with 14 bases in between. This chain's CDR3 is CASGLGASSYNEQFF. In DNA form, the CDR3 reads TGTGCCAGCGGGCTGGGCGCGAGCTCCTACAATGAGCAGTTCTTC.

The table lists this clone with a count of one. This sequence joins TRBV4-1 and TRBJ1-5, with a possible D match to TRBD1 (5 bases). CDR3 length: 17 residues. The V gene lost 0 bases and the J gene lost 3 bases, with 15 bases spanning the gap. The germline gives CDR1 MGHRA, CDR2 YSYEKL. DNA for the CDR3: TGCGCCAGCAGCCAAGAGGCGTGGGGGTCGATCAATCAGCCCCAGCATTTT. Its protein product is CASSQEAWGSINQPQHF.

Comment on this clone: The same CDR3 arises from other DNA sequences in this sample as well. The gene calls are TRBV27 and TRBJ2-1; D is ambiguous. The CDR3 length is 13 residues. With 0 bases removed from V and 6 bases from J, the gap between germline ends came to 6 bases. Germline CDR1 reads MNHEY; CDR2 reads SMNVEV (reference sequence). The CDR3 nucleotides read TGTGCCAGCAGTTTATCCCGGGCCAATGAGCAGTTCTTC. Translation: CASSLSRANEQFF.

This rearrangement joins TRBV29-1 to TRBJ2-3; 10 bases are shared with TRBD2. The CDR3 loop spans 15 amino acids. V trimming: 4 bases; J trimming: 6 bases; junction bases outside the gene matches: 10. From germline, CDR1 is SQVTM and CDR2 ANQGSEA. The CDR3 is CSVVSSGSTADTQYF. Written as DNA, the CDR3 is TGCAGCGTTGTGTCTAGCGGGAGTACGGCGGATACGCAGTATTTT.

The V gene is TRBV4-2, the J gene TRBJ2-2; either TRBD1 or TRBD2 may supply D (6 bases each). V shed 5 bases and J shed 6 bases, with 10 bases lying between them. Germline V lookup: CDR1 LGHNA, CDR2 YNFKEQ. The CDR3 runs 13 residues. The CDR3 reads CASSIRGAGELFF. In nucleotides, the CDR3 is TGTGCCAGCAGCATAAGGGGGGCCGGGGAGCTGTTTTTT.